Listed below are T cell receptor beta chains from one sample, sequenced in a study of cytomegalovirus exposure and HLA in healthy donors. Clones were sequenced by immunoSEQ multiplex PCR, and TCRdb holds only the in-frame ones, with some missing. The sample contains around 150,000 clones, less than 90% of which appear only once. The sequenced sample consisted of PBMCs. The receptor set was obtained from a woman between 25 and 40 years old in good health and CMV-seronegative. Both conserved end residues are part of each CDR3. The order of the fields is J gene, V gene, clone size, D gene, CDR3 DNA, CDR3 protein. A D gene is named only where the DNA matches it firmly. The size of a clone is reported for some rows only, either as once, few or many, or as a class for expanded clones.

TRBJ2-5,TRBV4-3,-,-,TGCGCCAGCAGCCAAGAAGGCGGTACACAGTACTTC,CASSQEGGTQYF
TRBJ2-7,TRBV7-8,-,-,TGTGCCAGCAGCTCCAATTTAGGGACCATCCCCGACGAGCAGTACTTC,CASSSNLGTIPDEQYF
TRBJ2-7,TRBV7-2,-,-,TGTGCCAGCAGCTTAGGAGTCGGCTCCTACGAGCAGTACTTC,CASSLGVGSYEQYF
TRBJ2-2,TRBV15,-,TRBD2,TGTGCCACCGGAGGACTAGCGGGGTTTAACACCGGGGAGCTATTTTTT,CATGGLAGFNTGELFF
TRBJ2-7,TRBV18,-,-,TGTGCCAGCTCACCCTCGACCTACGAGCAGTACTTC,CASSPSTYEQYF
TRBJ2-5,TRBV30,-,TRBD2,TGTGCCTGGAGTGCGATAGCGGGAGGGGAGACCCAGTACTTC,CAWSAIAGGETQYF
TRBJ1-1,TRBV9,-,-,TGTGCCAGCAGCGTAGCCCCAGCGAACACTGAAGCTTTCTTT,CASSVAPANTEAFF
TRBJ1-2,TRBV6-1,few,-,TGTGCCAGCAGTGAAGGGGACCGAGGCTATGGCTACACCTTC,CASSEGDRGYGYTF
TRBJ1-1,TRBV7-3,-,-,TGTGCCAGCAGCCCCAACCACCGGGGTTCGAACACTGAAGCTTTCTTT,CASSPNHRGSNTEAFF
TRBJ2-7,TRBV13,once,-,TGTGCCAGCAGCTCCCGTAACGAGCAGTACTTC,CASSSRNEQYF
TRBJ2-2,TRBV5-4,once,-,TGTGCCAGCAGCTTGGCCGAAATATGGAACACCGGGGAGCTGTTTTTT,CASSLAEIWNTGELFF
TRBJ2-7,TRBV19,-,TRBD2,TGTGCCAGTAGCTTAAGCGGGAGTGGGACCTACGAGCAGTACTTC,CASSLSGSGTYEQYF
TRBJ2-3,TRBV5-1,-,-,TGCGCCAGCCGAGAAACCAGCACAGATACGCAGTATTTT,CASRETSTDTQYF
TRBJ1-1,TRBV19,-,-,TGTGCCAGTATTTCAGGGGCTCAAGCTTTCTTT,CASISGAQAFF
TRBJ2-7,TRBV18,-,-,TGTGCCAGCTCACCGAACAGGACCTACGAGCAGTACTTC,CASSPNRTYEQYF
TRBJ1-1,TRBV5-6,-,-,TGTGCCAGCAGGGTCGGCGGGGCGAGGTCTGAAGCTTTCTTT,CASRVGGARSEAFF
TRBJ1-4,TRBV5-1,once,-,TGCGCCAGCAGCCGACCAGGGGTTCGAGATGAAAAACTGTTTTTT,CASSRPGVRDEKLFF
TRBJ2-7,TRBV19,-,-,TGTGCCAGTAGTCACCGACAGGATACGACCTACGAGCAGTACTTC,CASSHRQDTTYEQYF
TRBJ2-6,TRBV29-1,-,-,TGCAGCGTTGGATCAGGGGTCTCTGGGGCCAACGTCCTGACTTTC,CSVGSGVSGANVLTF
TRBJ1-5,TRBV19,-,-,TGTGCCGGGGGAACTTATCAGCCCCAGCATTTT,CAGGTYQPQHF
TRBJ1-1,TRBV6-6,-,-,TGTGCCAGCAGTTACCCACCCGGGTGGGGTAACACTGAAGCTTTCTTT,CASSYPPGWGNTEAFF
TRBJ2-7,TRBV9,-,TRBD1,TGTGCCAGCAGCCCATTTTCCGGGACAGGATCCTCCGAGCAGTACTTC,CASSPFSGTGSSEQYF
TRBJ2-7,TRBV6-1,-,-,TGTGCCAGCAGGGGGCGGAGAACCTCCTACGAGCAGTACTTC,CASRGRRTSYEQYF
TRBJ1-3,TRBV15,-,-,TGTGCCACCAGCAGAGGCGACAGGGGAAACACCATATATTTT,CATSRGDRGNTIYF
TRBJ1-6,TRBV9,-,-,TGTGCCAGCAGCGTAGCCCCGCCCGACAATTCACCCCTCCACTTT,CASSVAPPDNSPLHF
TRBJ1-5,TRBV6-6,few,TRBD1,TGTGCCAGCAGTCGGGGGACAGGGGGCGGTCAGCCCCAGCATTTT,CASSRGTGGGQPQHF
TRBJ2-1,TRBV9,-,TRBD2,TGTGCCAGCAGCCTGAGACTAGCGGGGAGCTCCTACAATGAGCAGTTCTTC,CASSLRLAGSSYNEQFF
TRBJ2-7,TRBV6-4,-,TRBD1,TGTGCCAGCAGACATAAGTCAAGACAGGGGGCAAACGAGCAGTACTTC,CASRHKSRQGANEQYF
TRBJ1-6,TRBV6-4,many,-,TGTGCCAGCAGTGAGGGGGATAATTCACCCCTCCACTTT,CASSEGDNSPLHF
TRBJ2-1,TRBV2,-,TRBD1,TGTGCCAGCAGTGTGGGACAGGGGGCACGCAATGAGCAGTTCTTC,CASSVGQGARNEQFF
TRBJ1-2,TRBV5-4,-,-,TGTGCCAGCAGCTTGGCGGGGGCCGGTGGCTACACCTTC,CASSLAGAGGYTF
TRBJ1-2,TRBV13,-,TRBD1,TGTGCCAGCAGCTTAGTGCCCGCGACAGGGGAAGGGGGCTACACCTTC,CASSLVPATGEGGYTF
TRBJ2-7,TRBV7-8,-,TRBD2,TGTGCCAGCAGCTCACCTGATCTGAGACTAGCGGGGGGACTATACGAGCAGTACTTC,CASSSPDLRLAGGLYEQYF
TRBJ2-7,TRBV5-1,-,-,TGCGCCAGCAGCTATAAATGGGGTGGTACGTACGAGCAGTACTTC,CASSYKWGGTYEQYF
TRBJ2-7,TRBV4-1,once,TRBD1,TGCGCCAGCAGCCCCCTCATTGGCAGGGGGACCTACGAGCAGTACTTC,CASSPLIGRGTYEQYF
TRBJ2-2,TRBV29-1,-,-,TGCAGCGTTGACGGGGCCCTGGGAACCGGGGAGCTGTTTTTT,CSVDGALGTGELFF
TRBJ2-2,TRBV18,-,TRBD1,TGTGCCAGCTCAGCAGGACAGGGGAACACCGGGGAGCTGTTTTTT,CASSAGQGNTGELFF
TRBJ1-6,TRBV5-1,many,TRBD1,TGCGCCAGCAGCCCTGGGACAGAAGGCTATTCACCCCTCCACTTT,CASSPGTEGYSPLHF
TRBJ2-1,TRBV19,-,-,TGTGCCAGTAGAACAGAGTACAATGAGCAGTTCTTC,CASRTEYNEQFF
TRBJ2-7,TRBV10-3,few,-,TGTGCCATCAGTGGAGTCGAGAGCGAGCAGTACTTC,CAISGVESEQYF
TRBJ2-7,TRBV6-7,-,TRBD2,TGTGCCAGCAGTCCATCGTCGCGGGAGGCCCCTCTCTACGAGCAGTACTTC,CASSPSSREAPLYEQYF
TRBJ2-2,TRBV6-4,-,TRBD2,TGTGCCAGCAGTGAGCGGGGGGGCACCGGGGAGCTGTTTTTT,CASSERGGTGELFF